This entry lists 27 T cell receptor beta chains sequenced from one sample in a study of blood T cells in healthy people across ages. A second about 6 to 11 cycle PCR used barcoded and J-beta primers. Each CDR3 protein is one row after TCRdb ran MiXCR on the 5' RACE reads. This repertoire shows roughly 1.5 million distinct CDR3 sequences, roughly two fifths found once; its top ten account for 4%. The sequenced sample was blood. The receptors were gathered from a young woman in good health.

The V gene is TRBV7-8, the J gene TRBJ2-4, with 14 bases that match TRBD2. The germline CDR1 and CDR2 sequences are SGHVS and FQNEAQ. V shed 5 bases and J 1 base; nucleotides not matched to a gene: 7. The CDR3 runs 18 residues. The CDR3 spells CASSIGLAGGPAKNIQYF. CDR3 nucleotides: TGTGCCAGCAGCATCGGACTAGCGGGGGGCCCGGCCAAAAACATTCAGTACTTC.

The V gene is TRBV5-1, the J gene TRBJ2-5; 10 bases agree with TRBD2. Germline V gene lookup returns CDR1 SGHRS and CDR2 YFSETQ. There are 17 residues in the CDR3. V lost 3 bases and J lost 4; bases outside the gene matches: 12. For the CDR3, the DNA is TGCGCCAGCAGCTCAAACTTAGCGGGGGGCCCCCCAGAGACCCAGTACTTC. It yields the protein CASSSNLAGGPPETQYF.

CDR3 loop: CASSLDPFYNEQFF. The DNA for the CDR3 is TGCGCCAGCAGCCTCGACCCGTTTTACAATGAGCAGTTCTTC. This rearrangement joins TRBV5-1 to TRBJ2-1; D unresolved. The germline gives CDR1 SGHRS, CDR2 YFSETQ. CDR3 length: 14 residues. Deletions cut 4 bases from V and 4 bases from J, with 12 bases between. The full variable domain, with the rest looked up from reference TRBV5-1 and TRBJ2-1, is KAGVTQTPRYLIKTRGQQVTLSCSPISGHRSVSWYQQTPGQGLQFLFEYFSETQRNKGNFPGRFSGRQFSNSRSEMNVSTLELGDSALYLCASSLDPFYNEQFFGPGTRLTVL.

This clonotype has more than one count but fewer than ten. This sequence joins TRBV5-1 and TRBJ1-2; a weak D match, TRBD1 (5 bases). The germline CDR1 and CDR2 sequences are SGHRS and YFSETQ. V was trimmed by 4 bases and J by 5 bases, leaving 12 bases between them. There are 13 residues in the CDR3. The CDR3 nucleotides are TGCGCCAGCAGCGAGGGGCGAACGTATGGCTACACCTTC. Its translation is CASSEGRTYGYTF.

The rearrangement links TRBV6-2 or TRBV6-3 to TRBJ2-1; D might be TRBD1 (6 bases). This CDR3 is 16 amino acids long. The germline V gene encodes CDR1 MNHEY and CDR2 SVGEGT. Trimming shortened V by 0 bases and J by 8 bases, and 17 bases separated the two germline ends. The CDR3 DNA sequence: TGTGCCAGCAGTTACTCCCCGGGGCAGGGGCTGTATGAGCAGTTCTTC. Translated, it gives CASSYSPGQGLYEQFF.

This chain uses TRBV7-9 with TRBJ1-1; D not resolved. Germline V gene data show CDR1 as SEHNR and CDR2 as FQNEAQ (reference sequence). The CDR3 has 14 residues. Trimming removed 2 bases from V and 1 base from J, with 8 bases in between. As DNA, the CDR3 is TGTGCCAGCAGCTTAAACAGCTGGAACACTGAAGCTTTCTTT. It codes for CASSLNSWNTEAFF. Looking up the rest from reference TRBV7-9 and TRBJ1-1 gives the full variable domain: DTGVSQNPRHKITKRGQNVTFRCDPISEHNRLYWYRQTLGQGPEFLTYFQNEAQLEKSRLLSDRFSAERPKGSFSTLEIQRTEQGDSAMYLCASSLNSWNTEAFFGQGTRLTVV.

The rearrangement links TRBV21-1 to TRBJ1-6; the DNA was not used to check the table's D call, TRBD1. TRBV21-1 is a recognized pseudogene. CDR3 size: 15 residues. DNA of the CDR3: TGTGCCAGCCAAATCAGGGGGCGCGATAATTCACCCCTCCACTTT. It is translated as CASQIRGRDNSPLHF.

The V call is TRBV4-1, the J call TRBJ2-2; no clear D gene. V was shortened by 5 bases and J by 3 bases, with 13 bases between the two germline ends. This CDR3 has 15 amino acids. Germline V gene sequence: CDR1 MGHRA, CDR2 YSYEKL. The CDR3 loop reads CASSTKDRYTGELFF. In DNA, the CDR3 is TGCGCCAGCAGCACAAAGGATAGGTACACCGGGGAGCTGTTTTTT.

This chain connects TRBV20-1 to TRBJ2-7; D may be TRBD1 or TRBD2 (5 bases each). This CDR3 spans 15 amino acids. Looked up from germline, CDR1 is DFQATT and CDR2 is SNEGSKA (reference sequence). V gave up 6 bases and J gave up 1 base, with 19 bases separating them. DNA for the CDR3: TGCAGTGCCGCCCTGACCGGGACGGCTTCCTACGAGCAGTACTTC. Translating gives CSAALTGTASYEQYF.

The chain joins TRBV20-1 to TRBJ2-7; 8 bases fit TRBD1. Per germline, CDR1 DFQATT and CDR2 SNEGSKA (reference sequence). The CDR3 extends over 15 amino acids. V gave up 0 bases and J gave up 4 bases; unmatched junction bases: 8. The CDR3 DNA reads TGCAGTGCTAGAGATTGGGCAGGGGGCAGTTACGAGCAGTACTTC. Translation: CSARDWAGGSYEQYF.

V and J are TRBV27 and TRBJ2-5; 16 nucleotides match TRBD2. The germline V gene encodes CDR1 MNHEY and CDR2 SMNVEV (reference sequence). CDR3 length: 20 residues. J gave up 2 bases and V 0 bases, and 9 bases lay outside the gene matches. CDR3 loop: CASSLSPPGLAGGIQETQYF. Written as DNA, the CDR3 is TGTGCCAGCAGTTTATCCCCCCCGGGACTAGCGGGGGGGATACAAGAGACCCAGTACTTC.

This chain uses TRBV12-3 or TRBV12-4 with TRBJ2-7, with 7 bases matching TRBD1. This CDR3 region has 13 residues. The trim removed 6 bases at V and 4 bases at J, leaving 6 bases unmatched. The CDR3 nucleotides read TGTGCCAGCAGATTCCGGGACAGTTACGAGCAGTACTTC. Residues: CASRFRDSYEQYF.

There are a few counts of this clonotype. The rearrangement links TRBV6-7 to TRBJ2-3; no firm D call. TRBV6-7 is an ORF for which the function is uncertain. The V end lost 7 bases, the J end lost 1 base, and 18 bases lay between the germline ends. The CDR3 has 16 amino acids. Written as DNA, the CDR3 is TGTGCCAGCACCCCAAGGCGCCTGGGTGGCACAGATACGCAGTATTTT. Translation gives CASTPRRLGGTDTQYF.

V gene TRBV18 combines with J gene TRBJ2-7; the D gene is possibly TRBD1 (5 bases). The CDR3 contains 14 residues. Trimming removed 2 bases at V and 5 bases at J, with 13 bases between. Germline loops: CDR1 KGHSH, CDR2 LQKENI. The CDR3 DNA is TGTGCCAGCTCACCATCCAACAGGATGGACGAGCAGTACTTC. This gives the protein CASSPSNRMDEQYF.

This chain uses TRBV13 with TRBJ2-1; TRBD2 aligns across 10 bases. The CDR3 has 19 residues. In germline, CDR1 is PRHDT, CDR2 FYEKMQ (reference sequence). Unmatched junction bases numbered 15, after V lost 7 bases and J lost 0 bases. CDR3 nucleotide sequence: TGTGCCAGCACCCCGGGAGTTAGCGGGGGGCCCATCTCCTACAATGAGCAGTTCTTC. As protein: CASTPGVSGGPISYNEQFF.

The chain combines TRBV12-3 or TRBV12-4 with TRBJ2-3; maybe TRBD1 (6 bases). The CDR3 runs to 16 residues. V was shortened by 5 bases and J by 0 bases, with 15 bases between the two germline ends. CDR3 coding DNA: TGTGCCAGCAGTAAAAGGACAGCAAGTAGCACAGATACGCAGTATTTT. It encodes CASSKRTASSTDTQYF.

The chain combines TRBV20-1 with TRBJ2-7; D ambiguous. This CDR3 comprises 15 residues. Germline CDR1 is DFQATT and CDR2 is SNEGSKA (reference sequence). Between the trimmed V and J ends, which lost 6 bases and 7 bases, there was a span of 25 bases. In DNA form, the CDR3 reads TGCAGTGCCGCTGTTGGCCTGAGGACCTACAATGAGCAGTACTTC. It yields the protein CSAAVGLRTYNEQYF.

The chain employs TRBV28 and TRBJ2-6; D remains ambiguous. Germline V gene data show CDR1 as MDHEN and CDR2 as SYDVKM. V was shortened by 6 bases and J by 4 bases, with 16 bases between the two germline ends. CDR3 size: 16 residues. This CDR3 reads CASSTDLIIGANVLTF. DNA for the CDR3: TGTGCCAGCAGCACAGACCTAATCATAGGGGCCAACGTCCTGACTTTC.

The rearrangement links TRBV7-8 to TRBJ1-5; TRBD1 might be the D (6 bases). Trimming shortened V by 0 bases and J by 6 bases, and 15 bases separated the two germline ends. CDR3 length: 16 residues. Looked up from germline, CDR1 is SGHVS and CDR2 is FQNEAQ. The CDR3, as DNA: TGTGCCAGCAGCTTAGCCCCGGGACACTTGATTCAGCCCCAGCATTTT. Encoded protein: CASSLAPGHLIQPQHF.

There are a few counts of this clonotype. This CDR3 is CASSLGLGGNQPQHF. The CDR3 DNA is TGCGCCAGCAGCTTGGGGCTGGGGGGAAATCAGCCCCAGCATTTT. This chain joins TRBV5-1 and TRBJ1-5, with TRBD1 as a possible D gene (5 bases). The germline gives CDR1 SGHRS, CDR2 YFSETQ. With 0 bases removed from V and 4 bases from J, the gap between germline ends came to 11 bases. This CDR3 has 15 residues.

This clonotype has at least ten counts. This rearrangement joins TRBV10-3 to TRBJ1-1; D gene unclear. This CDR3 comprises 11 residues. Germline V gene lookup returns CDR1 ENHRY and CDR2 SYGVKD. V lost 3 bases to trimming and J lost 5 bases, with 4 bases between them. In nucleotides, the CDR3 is TGTGCCATCAGTGACGGGACTGAAGCTTTCTTT. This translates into CAISDGTEAFF.

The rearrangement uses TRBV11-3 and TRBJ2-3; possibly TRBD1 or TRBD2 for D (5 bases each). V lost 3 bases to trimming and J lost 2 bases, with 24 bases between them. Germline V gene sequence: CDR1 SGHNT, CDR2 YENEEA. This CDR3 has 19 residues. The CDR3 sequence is CASSLGVMSGALITDTQYF. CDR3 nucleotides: TGTGCCAGCAGCTTGGGGGTAATGAGCGGTGCCCTAATCACAGATACGCAGTATTTT.

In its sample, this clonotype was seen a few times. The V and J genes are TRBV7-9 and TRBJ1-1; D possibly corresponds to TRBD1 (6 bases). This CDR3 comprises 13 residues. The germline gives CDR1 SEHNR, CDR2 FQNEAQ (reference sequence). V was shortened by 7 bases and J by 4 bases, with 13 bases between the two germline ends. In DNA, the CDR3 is TGTGCCAGCAACCGAGGGGGGGGCACTGAAGCTTTCTTT. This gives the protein CASNRGGGTEAFF.

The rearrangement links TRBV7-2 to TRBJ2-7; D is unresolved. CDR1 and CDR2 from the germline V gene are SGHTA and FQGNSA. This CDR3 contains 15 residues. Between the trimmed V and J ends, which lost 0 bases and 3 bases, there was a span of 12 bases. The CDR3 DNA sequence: TGTGCCAGCAGCTTAGCTTCATCTTACCTCTACGAGCAGTACTTC. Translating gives CASSLASSYLYEQYF.

CDR3 residues: CASCASGTGVDTQYF. The CDR3 nucleotides read TGCGCCAGTTGCGCTAGCGGGACGGGAGTGGATACGCAGTATTTT. This chain links TRBV5-1 with TRBJ2-3; 9 bases are shared with TRBD2. The length of the CDR3 is 15 residues. Germline CDR1 reads SGHRS; CDR2 reads YFSETQ. Trimming cost V 8 bases and J 6 bases; bases outside gene matches: 13.

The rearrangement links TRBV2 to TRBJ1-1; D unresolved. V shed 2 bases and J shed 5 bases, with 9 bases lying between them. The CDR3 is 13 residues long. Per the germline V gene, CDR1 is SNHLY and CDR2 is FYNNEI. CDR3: CASSETSNTEAFF. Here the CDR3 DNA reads TGTGCCAGCAGTGAAACGTCTAATACTGAAGCTTTCTTT.

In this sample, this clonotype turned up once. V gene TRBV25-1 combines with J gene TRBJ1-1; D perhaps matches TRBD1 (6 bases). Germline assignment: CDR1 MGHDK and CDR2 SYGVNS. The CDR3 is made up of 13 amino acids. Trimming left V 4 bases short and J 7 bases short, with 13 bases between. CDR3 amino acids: CASSGETGIEAFF. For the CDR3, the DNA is TGTGCCAGCAGTGGAGAAACAGGGATTGAAGCTTTCTTT.